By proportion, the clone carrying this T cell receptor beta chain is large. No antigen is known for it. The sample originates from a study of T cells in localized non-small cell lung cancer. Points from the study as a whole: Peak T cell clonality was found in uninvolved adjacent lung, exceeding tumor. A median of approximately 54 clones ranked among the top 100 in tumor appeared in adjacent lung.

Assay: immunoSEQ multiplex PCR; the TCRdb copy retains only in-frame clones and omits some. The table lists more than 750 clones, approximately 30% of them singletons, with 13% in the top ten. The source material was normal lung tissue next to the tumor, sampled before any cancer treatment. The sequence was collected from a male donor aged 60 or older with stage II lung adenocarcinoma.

CDR3 loop: CASSLGDRGQYEQYF. As DNA, the CDR3 is TGTGCCAGCAGCTTAGGAGACAGGGGGCAGTACGAGCAGTACTTC. The chain links TRBV11-3 to TRBJ2-7; 10 nucleotides agree with TRBD1. V lost 1 base and J lost 4; bases outside the gene matches: 4. This CDR3 comprises 15 residues. Per the germline V gene, CDR1 is SGHNT and CDR2 is YENEEA. Variable domain in full (rest from reference TRBV11-3 and TRBJ2-7): EAGVVQSPRYKIIEKKQPVAFWCNPISGHNTLYWYLQNLGQGPELLIRYENEEAVDDSQLPKDRFSAERLKGVDSTLKIQPAELGDSAVYLCASSLGDRGQYEQYFGPGTRLTVT.